The rows below give T cell receptor beta chains drawn from one sample of a study of T cells after yellow fever vaccination. TCRdb called the 5' RACE reads again in MiXCR, with one record for every CDR3 protein. There are hundreds of thousands of distinct CDR3 sequences in the sample; 15% to 20% occur only once, and 13% to 15% lies in the top ten. Specimen: PBMCs, collected 15 days after the yellow fever booster vaccination. Receptors originate from a man younger than 45 who received the YFV17D yellow fever vaccine. Each CDR3 is given with its conserved first and last residue.

J	V	CDR3
TRBJ2-5	TRBV5-1	CASSFGQQQETQYF
TRBJ2-5	TRBV10-3	CAISSGTVQETQYF
TRBJ2-7	TRBV15	CATSREFGGDYEQYF
TRBJ2-3	TRBV7-2	CASSQLRGTQYF
TRBJ2-3	TRBV6-4	CASSPPFSGRAPKTEYF
TRBJ2-3	TRBV6-1	CATSTSGRTDTQYF
TRBJ2-3	TRBV10-1	CASAPGTDTQYF
TRBJ2-5	TRBV6-1	CASRRQGQETQYF
TRBJ1-6	TRBV30	CAWSDRNSPLHF
TRBJ2-1	TRBV20-1	CSASPTSLGNNEQFF
TRBJ1-2	TRBV19	CASSPRPDRGNGYTF
TRBJ2-7	TRBV5-1	CASSLGGGVHEQYF
TRBJ1-4	TRBV7-8	CASAGWGEKLFF
TRBJ2-2	TRBV5-1	CASSFQARSTGELFF
TRBJ2-7	TRBV7-6	CASSKSDGPYEQYF
TRBJ2-1	TRBV4-3	CASSQEGKNNEQFF
TRBJ2-5	TRBV29-1	CSVEPAGLQETQYF
TRBJ2-5	TRBV12-3/TRBV12-4	CASSPSGIRHETQYF
TRBJ2-5	TRBV2	CASRPGLAEQETQYF
TRBJ1-6	TRBV27	CASKGGRASSYNSPLHF
TRBJ1-1	TRBV5-1	CASSYTSGGTEAFF
TRBJ2-1	TRBV20-1	CSGRTNNEQFF
TRBJ2-7	TRBV4-2	CAISPGQLYEQYF
TRBJ2-7	TRBV4-3	CASSQVTSSGNYEQYF
TRBJ2-3	TRBV2	CASSEYGGAPTDTQYF
TRBJ2-4	TRBV7-8	CASSPGGTSVGAKNIQYF
TRBJ2-3	TRBV20-1	CSAQPGLGMKDTQYF
TRBJ2-2	TRBV29-1	CSVFSWAGELFF
TRBJ2-7	TRBV3-1	CASSHSQGIPYEQYF
TRBJ2-1	TRBV5-1	CASKNDRGDNEQFF
TRBJ2-1	TRBV12-3/TRBV12-4	CASRAGAPNEQFF
TRBJ2-7	TRBV7-9	CASSLSGYYEQYF
TRBJ2-7	TRBV5-1	CASSLASGYDEQYF
TRBJ2-1	TRBV3-1	CASSQEQVTHNEQFF
TRBJ2-1	TRBV14	CASRGNRPSGTYNEQFF
TRBJ2-1	TRBV7-2	CASSTRTSGRLDEQFF
TRBJ2-5	TRBV6-2/TRBV6-3	CASTFNRGRGETQYF
TRBJ2-3	TRBV11-2	CASSPTAGSTDTQYF
TRBJ2-7	TRBV27	CASSLSFSTSGSLEQYF
TRBJ2-7	TRBV20-1	CSARKGGPTYEQYF
TRBJ1-1	TRBV2	CASTNGQGNTEAFF
TRBJ2-7	TRBV29-1	CSVVGASSYEQYF